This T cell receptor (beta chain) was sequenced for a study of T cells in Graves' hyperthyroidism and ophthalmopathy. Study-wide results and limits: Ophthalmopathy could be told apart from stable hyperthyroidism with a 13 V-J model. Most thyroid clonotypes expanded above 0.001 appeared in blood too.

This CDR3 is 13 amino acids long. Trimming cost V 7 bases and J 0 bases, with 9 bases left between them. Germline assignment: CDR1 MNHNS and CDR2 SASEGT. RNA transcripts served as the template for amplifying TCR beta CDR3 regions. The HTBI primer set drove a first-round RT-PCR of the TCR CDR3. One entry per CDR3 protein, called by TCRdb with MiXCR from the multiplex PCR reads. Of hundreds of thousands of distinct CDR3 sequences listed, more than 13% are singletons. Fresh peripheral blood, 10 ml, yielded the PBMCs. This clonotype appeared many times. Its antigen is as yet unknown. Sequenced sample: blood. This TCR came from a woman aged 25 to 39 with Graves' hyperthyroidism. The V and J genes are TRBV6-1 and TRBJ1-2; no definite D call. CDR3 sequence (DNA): TGTGCCAGCAAAGCGGGGACTAACTATGGCTACACCTTC. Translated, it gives CASKAGTNYGYTF.